What follows are 5 T cell receptor beta chains derived from one specimen sequenced in a study of cytomegalovirus exposure and HLA in healthy donors. The PCR made use of 60 Vbeta and 13 Jbeta primers. The repertoire was sequenced with immunoSEQ multiplex PCR; TCRdb's copy has only in-frame clones and lacks some. The data show 97,000 or so clones, around 67% seen once. The sample was PBMCs. These TCRs come from a man aged 45-65 years in good health and CMV-seronegative.

This clone was seen a few times. CDR3 in DNA: TGTGCCAGTAGCAAAAGCTGGGGAGGACTGTTTTTT. Its translation: CASSKSWGGLFF. The chain has TRBV19 and TRBJ1-4, with no clear D. Germline CDR1 is LNHDA and CDR2 is SQIVND (reference sequence). This CDR3 contains 12 residues. With 6 bases removed from V and 13 bases from J, the gap between germline ends came to 15 bases.

This chain connects TRBV9 to TRBJ1-2; no clear D. This CDR3 region has 15 residues. V gave up 4 bases and J gave up 5 bases, with 18 bases separating them. The V gene's germline CDR1 is SGDLS and CDR2 YYNGEE. CDR3 nucleotides: TGTGCCAGCAGCCCCGACGGAGGCCTCCAATATGGCTACACCTTC. Protein product: CASSPDGGLQYGYTF.

The chain is built from TRBV5-6 and TRBJ2-7; 9 bases are shared with TRBD2. Germline CDR1 and CDR2: SGHDT and YYEEEE. V lost 0 bases and J lost 6; bases outside the gene matches: 4. CDR3 length: 14 amino acids. The CDR3 protein is CASSLVQREAEQYF. The CDR3 DNA reads TGTGCCAGCAGCTTGGTCCAGCGGGAGGCCGAGCAGTACTTC.

This clone was seen just once. The gene calls are TRBV10-3 and TRBJ1-2; D perhaps matches TRBD1 (6 bases). CDR1 and CDR2 from the germline V gene are ENHRY and SYGVKD. CDR3 length: 13 residues. V shed 8 bases and J shed 5 bases, with 15 bases lying between them. This CDR3 reads CAISSGQNYGYTF. The CDR3 coding sequence is TGTGCCATCTCTTCCGGACAGAATTATGGCTACACCTTC.

V gene TRBV5-4 combines with J gene TRBJ2-1, with 7 nucleotides matching TRBD2. Losses at the gene ends were 1 base for V and 8 bases for J; bases not matched to a gene: 12. The germline V gene has CDR1 SGHNT and CDR2 YYREEE (reference sequence). This CDR3 has 16 amino acids. The CDR3 DNA reads as TGTGCCAGCAGCTTGTCCGGGAGGCCCGGAGTGCATGAGCAGTTCTTC. Translated, it gives CASSLSGRPGVHEQFF.